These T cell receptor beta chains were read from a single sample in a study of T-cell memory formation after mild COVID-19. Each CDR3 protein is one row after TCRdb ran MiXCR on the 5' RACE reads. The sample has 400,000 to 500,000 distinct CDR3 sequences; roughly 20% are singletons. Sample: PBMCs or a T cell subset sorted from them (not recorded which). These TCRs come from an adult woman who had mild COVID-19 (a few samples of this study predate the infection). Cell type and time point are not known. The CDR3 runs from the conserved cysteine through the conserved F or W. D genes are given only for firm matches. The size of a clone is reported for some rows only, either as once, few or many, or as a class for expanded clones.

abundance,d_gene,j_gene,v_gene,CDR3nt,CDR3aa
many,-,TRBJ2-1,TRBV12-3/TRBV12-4,TGTGCCAGCAGATCCAACAATGAGCAGTTCTTC,CASRSNNEQFF
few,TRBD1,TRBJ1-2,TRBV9,TGTGCCAGCAGCGTAGACCCCGGGACAGGCTATGGCTACACCTTC,CASSVDPGTGYGYTF
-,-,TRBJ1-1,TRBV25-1,TGTGCCAGCAGTGCCCTCTTGGGACCCACTGAAGCTTTCTTT,CASSALLGPTEAFF
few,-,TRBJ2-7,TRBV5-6,TGTGCCAGCAGCCAGCCTCCGGGACTTCCCGATTCCTACGAGCAGTACTTC,CASSQPPGLPDSYEQYF
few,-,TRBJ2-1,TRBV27,TGTGCCAGCAGTTACGGGACTCACAATGAGCAGTTCTTC,CASSYGTHNEQFF
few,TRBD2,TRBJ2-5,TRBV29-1,TGCAGCGCCCCGGGGACTAGCGTTGAGACCCAGTACTTC,CSAPGTSVETQYF
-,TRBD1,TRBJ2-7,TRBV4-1,TGCGCCAGCAGCCCAGGATGGACAGGGGTGGACGAGCAGTACTTC,CASSPGWTGVDEQYF
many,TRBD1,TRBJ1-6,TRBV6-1,TGTGCCAGCGACAGGGATAATTCACCCCTCCACTTT,CASDRDNSPLHF
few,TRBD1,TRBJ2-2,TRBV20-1,TGCAGTGCTAGAGCTCATCAGGGGGATACCGGGGAGCTGTTTTTT,CSARAHQGDTGELFF
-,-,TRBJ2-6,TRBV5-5,TGTGCCAGCAGCTTGGCCGACAGCTCTTCGCACGTCCTGACTTTC,CASSLADSSSHVLTF
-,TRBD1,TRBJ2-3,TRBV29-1,TGCAGCGGAATCGGGACAGGTCGGGGCACAGATACGCAGTATTTT,CSGIGTGRGTDTQYF
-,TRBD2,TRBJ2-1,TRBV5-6,TGTGCCAGCAGCTTAACCGGGACTAGCCCCGGCAATGAGCAGTTCTTC,CASSLTGTSPGNEQFF
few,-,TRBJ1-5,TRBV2,TGTGCCAGCGAACAGGGAGGCAATCAGCCCCAGCATTTT,CASEQGGNQPQHF
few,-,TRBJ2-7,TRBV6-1,TGTGCCAGCGGACGATCTACCTACGAGCAGTACTTC,CASGRSTYEQYF
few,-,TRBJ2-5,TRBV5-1,TGCGCCAGCAGCTTTTCGGTTCAGGCTCAAGAGACCCAGTACTTC,CASSFSVQAQETQYF
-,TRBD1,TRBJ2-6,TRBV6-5,TGTGCCAGCACCGATGACAGGGGGCTCTCAGGGGCCAACGTCCTGACTTTC,CASTDDRGLSGANVLTF
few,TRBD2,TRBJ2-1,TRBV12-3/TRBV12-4,TGTGCCAGCAGTTTAGCTAGCGGGAGGGTACGTGAGCAGTTCTTC,CASSLASGRVREQFF
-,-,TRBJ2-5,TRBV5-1,TGCGCCAGCAGCTCCGGAGGCAGTGAAGAGACCCAGTACTTC,CASSSGGSEETQYF
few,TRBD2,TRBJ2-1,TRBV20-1,TGCAGTGCTAGAGCCGGGACTAGCGGATACAATGAGCAGTTCTTC,CSARAGTSGYNEQFF
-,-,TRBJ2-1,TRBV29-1,TGCAGCGTTGCACAGGCCTCCTACAATGAGCAGTTCTTC,CSVAQASYNEQFF
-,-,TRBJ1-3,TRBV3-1,TGTGCCAGCAGCCCCGGACACACTAACTCTGGAAACACCATATATTTT,CASSPGHTNSGNTIYF
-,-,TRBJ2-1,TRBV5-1,TGCGCCAGCAGCGGATCCTATACCAGACAGTATTTTAGCAATGAGCAGTTCTTC,CASSGSYTRQYFSNEQFF
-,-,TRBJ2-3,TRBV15,TGTGCCACCAGGAGAGAGGCAGATACGCAGTATTTT,CATRREADTQYF
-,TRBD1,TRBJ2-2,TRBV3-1,TGTGCCAGCAGCCAAGGGAAGGGGGCTACCGGGGAGCTGTTTTTT,CASSQGKGATGELFF